The 12 T cell receptor beta chains in this list originate from one sample, sequenced in a study of early T cells in non-severe SARS-CoV-2 infection. MiXCR, applied by TCRdb to the 5' RACE reads, yields one record per CDR3 protein. In the table there are some 29,000 distinct CDR3 sequences, 4.5% to 5% of which are singletons. Sequencing was performed on whole blood. The receptors here all came from an adult who was a healthcare worker with PCR-confirmed SARS-CoV-2 infection or an uninfected control (not recorded which).

The CDR3 sequence is CASGVQGADNSPLHF. As DNA, the CDR3 is TGTGCCAGCGGTGTACAGGGGGCGGACAATTCACCCCTCCACTTT. The chain joins TRBV6-6 to TRBJ1-6; TRBD1 agrees at 9 bases. In germline, CDR1 is MNHNY, CDR2 SVGAGI (reference sequence). There are 15 residues in the CDR3. Trimming at V came to 8 bases and at J to 7 bases, leaving 9 bases not matched to a gene.

Regarding this clonotype: A much larger clone lies one base from this, so it may be a read error. This chain connects TRBV5-4 to TRBJ1-2; TRBD1 agrees at 11 bases. V shed 2 bases, J shed 7 bases, and the junction held 10 bases outside the gene matches. This CDR3 region has 16 residues. CDR1 and CDR2 (germline): SGHNT, YYREEE (reference sequence). This chain's CDR3 is CASSLPRTGGYCGYTF. The CDR3 nucleotides are TGTGCCAGCAGCTTACCCAGGACAGGGGGCTACTGTGGCTACACCTTC.

This clonotype was observed at least ten times. The chain uses TRBV6-4 and TRBJ2-1, with D unclear. The germline gives CDR1 MRHNA, CDR2 SNTAGT. The CDR3 is 15 residues long. Deletions cut 4 bases from V and 0 bases from J, with 10 bases between. The DNA of the CDR3 is TGTGCCAGCAGTGTTGGGGTCAGCTCCTACAATGAGCAGTTCTTC. Translation gives CASSVGVSSYNEQFF.

At least ten counts were recorded for this clonotype. The chain carries TRBV11-2 and TRBJ2-7; 11 nucleotides align to TRBD2. The germline CDR1 and CDR2 sequences are SGHAT and FQNNGV. The CDR3 has 15 residues. The trim removed 1 base at V and 2 bases at J, leaving 1 base unmatched. This CDR3 reads CASSLGLAGTYEQYF. CDR3 DNA sequence: TGTGCCAGCAGCTTAGGACTAGCGGGGACCTACGAGCAGTACTTC.

The rearrangement links TRBV10-2 to TRBJ2-1; 9 bases match TRBD2. The CDR3 length is 16 residues. The trim removed 0 bases at V and 6 bases at J, leaving 6 bases unmatched. Germline CDR1 and CDR2: WSHSY and SAAADI. CDR3 protein: CASSESGLRGGNEQFF. CDR3 coding DNA: TGCGCCAGCAGTGAGTCGGGTTTGCGGGGGGGCAATGAGCAGTTCTTC.

The chain recombines TRBV3-1 with TRBJ1-6; D perhaps matches TRBD1 (6 bases). V lost 4 bases to trimming and J lost 9 bases, with 16 bases between them. CDR1 LGHDT and CDR2 YNNKEL come from the germline V gene (reference sequence). The CDR3 consists of 15 residues. In nucleotides, the CDR3 is TGTGCCAGCAGCCCCCAACAGGGAAGGGGTTCACCCCTCCACTTT. Protein product: CASSPQQGRGSPLHF.

This clonotype was counted many times. The genes are TRBV29-1 and TRBJ1-5; the D is unclear. Trimming pared 4 bases from V and 7 bases from J, leaving 11 bases between. The CDR3 sequence is 12 residues long. CDR1 is SQVTM, CDR2 ANQGSEA, per germline. Here the CDR3 DNA reads TGCAGCGTTGGGACCGCCGGGCAGCCCCAGCATTTT. Its protein product is CSVGTAGQPQHF. Drawing the rest from reference TRBV29-1 and TRBJ1-5, the complete variable domain is SAVISQKPSRDICQRGTSLTIQCQVDSQVTMMFWYRQQPGQSLTLIATANQGSEATYESGFVIDKFPISRPNLTFSTLTVSNMSPEDSSIYLCSVGTAGQPQHFGDGTRLSIL.

The rearrangement joins TRBV11-2 to TRBJ2-5, with D hard to call. Germline CDR1 SGHAT, CDR2 FQNNGV. V was pared by 1 base and J by 0 bases, with 6 bases between. CDR3 length: 14 residues. CDR3 residues: CASSLGPNQETQYF. In DNA form, the CDR3 reads TGTGCCAGCAGCTTAGGGCCGAACCAAGAGACCCAGTACTTC.

This clonotype has at least ten counts. The chain combines TRBV29-1 with TRBJ2-1; perhaps TRBD1 as D (6 bases). The germline CDR1 and CDR2 sequences are SQVTM and ANQGSEA. Trimming took off 5 bases at V and 3 bases at J, with 26 bases between the two ends. CDR3 size: 18 residues. The CDR3 bases are TGCAGCGTTCGCCGACTTCTTAACAGGGTAAGAGGCTACAATGAGCAGTTCTTC. This sequence encodes CSVRRLLNRVRGYNEQFF.

The chain employs TRBV14 and TRBJ2-3; unclear D gene. The V gene lost 0 bases and the J gene lost 5 bases, with 18 bases spanning the gap. CDR1 and CDR2 (germline): SGHDN, FVKESK. CDR3 length: 17 amino acids. CDR3 nucleotides: TGTGCCAGCAGCCAAGATCAGAGCGCCCATTGGGGAGATACGCAGTATTTT. Encoded protein: CASSQDQSAHWGDTQYF.

To note about this clonotype: This may be a read error: a much more frequent sequence differs by one nucleotide. It is likely a read error, because the conserved phenylalanine at the end of the CDR3 is missing. The rearrangement links TRBV7-2 to TRBJ2-1; D assignment may be TRBD1 or TRBD2 (5 bases each). V was shortened by 2 bases and J by 8 bases, with 13 bases between the two germline ends. The CDR3 spans 14 residues. CDR1 is SGHTA, CDR2 FQGNSA, per germline. The CDR3 is CASSLMLLGDEQFS. CDR3 bases: TGTGCCAGCAGCTTAATGCTACTGGGGGATGAGCAGTTCTCC.

This rearrangement joins TRBV21-1 to TRBJ1-5; no DNA check was done on the table's D call, TRBD1. TRBV21-1 is given as a pseudogene. This CDR3 spans 16 amino acids. In nucleotides, the CDR3 is TGTGCCAGCAGCAAAGGTAGGACAGGCGTGAATCAGCCCCAGCATTTT. Translation: CASSKGRTGVNQPQHF.